A single sample gave rise to the 30 T cell receptor beta chains below, sequenced in a study of blood T cell repertoires in COVID-19 (dated by TCRdb to about 2020). Library preparation used the immunoSEQ multiplex PCR assay. TCRdb holds this immuneACCESS table with in-frame rearrangements only. Some clones are missing; in checked studies, unresolved V genes explain under half, and the rest has no known cause. A total of 360,000 or so clones appear in this sample, about nine tenths of them only once. In total, the top ten clones hold about 0.94% of the sample. Sequencing used PBMCs or T cells enriched from blood (not recorded which). These receptor sequences come from a woman aged 25 to 45 who had been exposed to COVID-19.

The CDR3 reads CASRSHSFNYGYTF. In DNA, the CDR3 is TGTGCCAGCAGATCCCATAGTTTTAACTATGGCTACACCTTC. The chain uses TRBV28 and TRBJ1-2; D gene unclear. Germline V CDR1 and CDR2: MDHEN, SYDVKM. The CDR3 has 14 residues. V was trimmed by 6 bases and J by 1 base, leaving 12 bases between them.

This clone was recorded only once. The chain recombines TRBV3-1 (or the pseudogene TRBV3-2) with TRBJ2-3; no clear D. The V end was cut by 4 bases, the J end by 1 base, with 15 bases between. CDR3 length: 16 residues. Germline CDR1 reads LGHDT; CDR2 reads YNNKEL (reference sequence). CDR3 region: CASSRTSPGRTDTQYF. The DNA of the CDR3 is TGTGCCAGCAGCCGTACTTCACCGGGTCGCACAGATACGCAGTATTTT.

The chain links TRBV11-3 to TRBJ2-1; TRBD1 is a possible D gene (5 bases). The CDR3 extends over 15 amino acids. V was pared by 1 base and J by 8 bases, with 15 bases between. Germline-derived CDR1 and CDR2 are SGHNT and YENEEA. For the CDR3, the DNA is TGTGCCAGCAGCTTAGTGGGGCAGGTCGGACATGAGCAGTTCTTC. It specifies CASSLVGQVGHEQFF. Variable domain in full (rest from reference TRBV11-3 and TRBJ2-1): EAGVVQSPRYKIIEKKQPVAFWCNPISGHNTLYWYLQNLGQGPELLIRYENEEAVDDSQLPKDRFSAERLKGVDSTLKIQPAELGDSAVYLCASSLVGQVGHEQFFGPGTRLTVL.

The gene calls are TRBV6-5 and TRBJ2-7, with 8 bases fitting TRBD1. Unmatched junction bases numbered 5, after V lost 0 bases and J lost 7 bases. Germline-derived CDR1 and CDR2 are MNHEY and SVGAGI. The CDR3 loop spans 14 amino acids. CDR3 protein: CASSYSDRDREQYF. Written as DNA, the CDR3 is TGTGCCAGCAGTTACTCGGATAGGGACAGGGAGCAGTACTTC.

The CDR3 loop is CASSQNRQGNGKTQYF. As DNA, the CDR3 is TGTGCCAGCAGTCAAAACCGACAGGGGAATGGGAAGACCCAGTACTTC. The rearrangement joins TRBV6-9 to TRBJ2-5; TRBD1 agrees at 8 bases. Trimming at V came to 5 bases and at J to 6 bases, leaving 14 bases not matched to a gene. Germline values: CDR1 MNHGY, CDR2 SVAAGI. The CDR3 spans 16 residues.

J is TRBJ1-5 and V is TRBV4-1, with 10 bases that match TRBD1. This CDR3 is 16 amino acids long. After removal of 3 bases from V and 5 bases from J, the junction contained 7 bases not matched to a gene. Looked up from germline, CDR1 is MGHRA and CDR2 is YSYEKL. The chain's CDR3 is CASSHAGQGGDQPQHF. CDR3 DNA sequence: TGCGCCAGCAGCCACGCCGGACAGGGGGGGGATCAGCCCCAGCATTTT.

The chain recombines TRBV27 with TRBJ2-3; a possible D gene is TRBD1 (6 bases). The CDR3 has 16 residues. Trimming removed 6 bases from V and 4 bases from J, with 20 bases in between. Germline CDR1 and CDR2: MNHEY and SMNVEV (reference sequence). The CDR3 region has the DNA TGTGCCAGCAGCCGGGGCGTACAGGGTTGGGCAGATACGCAGTATTTT. Translated, it gives CASSRGVQGWADTQYF.

The chain carries TRBV5-8 and TRBJ2-1; 8 bases are shared with TRBD2. Germline V gene data show CDR1 as SGHTS and CDR2 as YDEGEE. The CDR3 is 15 residues long. With V trimmed by 4 bases and J by 1 base, 4 bases remained unmatched. The CDR3 here is CASSLLAESYNEQFF. CDR3 coding DNA: TGTGCCAGCAGCCTACTAGCGGAGTCCTACAATGAGCAGTTCTTC.

CDR3 nucleotide sequence: TGTGCCAGCAGCTCACTAGCGGGAGGGCTATCTGGGGCCAACGTCCTGACTTTC. This translates into CASSSLAGGLSGANVLTF. The genes are TRBV11-2 and TRBJ2-6, with 13 bases aligning to TRBD2. Unmatched junction bases numbered 4, after V lost 4 bases and J lost 1 base. CDR1 is SGHAT, CDR2 FQNNGV, per germline. CDR3 length: 18 residues.

The J gene is TRBJ1-1, the V gene TRBV7-9, with TRBD1 identical over 8 bases. The V segment lost 5 bases and the J segment 1 base; nucleotides outside the gene matches: 9. The germline V gene encodes CDR1 SEHNR and CDR2 FQNEAQ (reference sequence). The length of the CDR3 is 16 residues. For the CDR3, the DNA is TGTGCCAGCAGCCACCCTACCGGGACAGGGAACACTGAAGCTTTCTTT. This translates into CASSHPTGTGNTEAFF.

This clone appeared once. V gene TRBV7-7 combines with J gene TRBJ2-1; tentative D call: TRBD1 (6 bases). Germline values: CDR1 SSHAT, CDR2 FNYEAQ (reference sequence). V was cut by 5 bases and J by 5 bases, with 10 bases left in between. This CDR3 has 13 amino acids. The CDR3 sequence is CASSLGQHNEQFF. In nucleotides, the CDR3 is TGTGCCAGCAGCCTCGGACAGCACAATGAGCAGTTCTTC. Using reference TRBV7-7 and TRBJ2-1 for the parts outside the CDR3, the full variable domain is GAGVSQSPRYKVTKRGQDVTLRCDPISSHATLYWYQQALGQGPEFLTYFNYEAQPDKSGLPSDRFSAERPEGSISTLTIQRTEQRDSAMYRCASSLGQHNEQFFGPGTRLTVL.

The chain recombines TRBV5-1 with TRBJ2-6, with a weak D call TRBD1 (6 bases). Trimming stripped 0 bases from V and 2 bases from J, with 12 bases between. Germline V CDR1 and CDR2: SGHRS, YFSETQ. This CDR3 has 17 amino acids. CDR3 in DNA: TGCGCCAGCAGCTTGGATGGGGGCCCCCCTGGGGCCAACGTCCTGACTTTC. Its translation: CASSLDGGPPGANVLTF.

The chain is built from TRBV14 and TRBJ2-1, with a tentative D call TRBD2 (5 bases). Trimming removed 0 bases from V and 0 bases from J, with 12 bases in between. The germline V gene has CDR1 SGHDN and CDR2 FVKESK. This CDR3 comprises 17 residues. This CDR3 is CASSQDPGLSSYNEQFF. The CDR3 DNA follows: TGTGCCAGCAGCCAAGACCCCGGACTCAGCTCCTACAATGAGCAGTTCTTC.

This sequence joins TRBV5-1 and TRBJ2-7, with TRBD2 as a possible D gene (7 bases). V lost 6 bases to trimming and J lost 2 bases, with 12 bases between them. This CDR3 has 13 residues. The V gene's germline CDR1 is SGHRS and CDR2 YFSETQ. The CDR3 DNA sequence: TGCGCCAGCACTGGGGGGGCTACCTACGAGCAGTACTTC. The encoded protein is CASTGGATYEQYF.

DNA of the CDR3: TGTGCCATCAGTGAGTCTCTTGGCCTGCACGAGCAGTACTTC. Translation: CAISESLGLHEQYF. The chain has TRBV10-3 and TRBJ2-7; unclear D gene. The germline CDR1 and CDR2 sequences are ENHRY and SYGVKD. The CDR3 covers 14 residues. V lost 0 bases and J lost 5, with 11 bases in between.

The chain joins TRBV7-9 to TRBJ2-3; TRBD1 is a possible D gene (6 bases). The germline gives CDR1 SEHNR, CDR2 FQNEAQ (reference sequence). This CDR3 contains 13 residues. Between the trimmed V and J ends, which lost 6 bases and 1 base, there was a span of 8 bases. The CDR3 coding sequence is TGTGCCAGCAGGGGGACACGCACAGATACGCAGTATTTT. Amino acid sequence: CASRGTRTDTQYF. The full variable domain, completed using reference TRBV7-9 and TRBJ2-3, is DTGVSQNPRHKITKRGQNVTFRCDPISEHNRLYWYRQTLGQGPEFLTYFQNEAQLEKSRLLSDRFSAERPKGSFSTLEIQRTEQGDSAMYLCASRGTRTDTQYFGPGTRLTVL.

The V gene is TRBV6-5, the J gene TRBJ1-1; D is unclear. Trimming removed 6 bases from V and 1 base from J, with 9 bases in between. Germline V CDR1 and CDR2: MNHEY, SVGAGI. The CDR3 length is 13 residues. The CDR3 DNA sequence: TGTGCCAGCAGGGGCAGCCAGAACACTGAAGCTTTCTTT. Its protein is CASRGSQNTEAFF.

The chain employs TRBV6-4 and TRBJ1-1, with TRBD1 matching 7 bases. V shed 3 bases, J shed 0 bases, and the junction held 7 bases outside the gene matches. The CDR3 is 16 residues long. CDR1 and CDR2 from the germline V gene are MRHNA and SNTAGT. As DNA, the CDR3 is TGTGCCAGCAGTGAGTCCAGGGGGACCATGAACACTGAAGCTTTCTTT. This gives the protein CASSESRGTMNTEAFF.

The V gene is TRBV7-3, the J gene TRBJ2-3; 13 bases are shared with TRBD2. Looked up from germline, CDR1 is SGHTA and CDR2 is FQGTGA. This CDR3 spans 17 amino acids. V was clipped by 4 bases and J by 5 bases; unmatched bases: 9. This CDR3 reads CASSSPTTSGRGDTQYF. The CDR3 DNA follows: TGTGCCAGCAGCTCACCGACTACTAGCGGGAGGGGAGATACGCAGTATTTT.

DNA for the CDR3: TGTGCCAGCAGCCCACAGATCTCTGGGGCCAACGTCCTGACTTTC. The encoded protein is CASSPQISGANVLTF. V and J are TRBV14 and TRBJ2-6, with D unclear. Germline V gene lookup returns CDR1 SGHDN and CDR2 FVKESK. CDR3 size: 15 residues. Trimming left V 4 bases short and J 0 bases short, with 7 bases between.

The gene calls are TRBV18 and TRBJ2-7; TRBD2 might be the D (6 bases). The CDR3 is made up of 14 amino acids. Germline CDR1 and CDR2: KGHSH and LQKENI. Between the trimmed V and J ends, which lost 4 bases and 3 bases, there was a span of 13 bases. In nucleotides, the CDR3 is TGTGCCAGCTCACAGAGGCGGGGCCTCTACGAGCAGTACTTC. Translated, it gives CASSQRRGLYEQYF.

This chain connects TRBV28 to TRBJ2-7; a weak D match, TRBD2 (6 bases). CDR1 MDHEN and CDR2 SYDVKM come from the germline V gene. The CDR3 contains 14 residues. With 4 bases removed from V and 1 base from J, the gap between germline ends came to 11 bases. The CDR3 region is CASSYPGESYEQYF. As DNA, the CDR3 is TGTGCCAGCAGTTATCCGGGAGAGTCCTACGAGCAGTACTTC. The full variable domain, completed using reference TRBV28 and TRBJ2-7, is DVKVTQSSRYLVKRTGEKVFLECVQDMDHENMFWYRQDPGLGLRLIYFSYDVKMKEKGDIPEGYSVSREKKERFSLILESASTNQTSMYLCASSYPGESYEQYFGPGTRLTVT.

J is TRBJ2-1 and V is TRBV6-5, with D perhaps TRBD2 (6 bases). The CDR3 is 15 amino acids. The V end was cut by 6 bases, the J end by 4 bases, with 16 bases between. CDR1 and CDR2 (germline): MNHEY, SVGAGI. CDR3 loop: CASRRSGGTYNEQFF. In nucleotides, the CDR3 is TGTGCCAGCAGGCGAAGCGGCGGGACGTACAATGAGCAGTTCTTC.

Only a few counts were recorded for this clone. The chain joins TRBV4-2 to TRBJ1-1; the D is unclear. Trimming took off 0 bases at V and 0 bases at J, with 11 bases between the two ends. Germline CDR1 LGHNA, CDR2 YNFKEQ. The CDR3 length is 16 residues. CDR3 sequence: CASSQDYGSLNTEAFF. In DNA, the CDR3 is TGTGCCAGCAGCCAAGATTATGGGAGTTTGAACACTGAAGCTTTCTTT.

V and J are TRBV27 and TRBJ2-7, with 13 bases that match TRBD2. V dropped 5 bases and J dropped 5; count of bases not matched to a gene: 12. This CDR3 has 17 amino acids. The germline CDR1 and CDR2 sequences are MNHEY and SMNVEV (reference sequence). This CDR3 reads CASSILTSGRAGNEQYF. DNA of the CDR3: TGTGCCAGCAGTATCCTAACTAGCGGGAGGGCCGGAAACGAGCAGTACTTC.

The chain carries TRBV7-3 and TRBJ2-1; 12 positions match TRBD2. This CDR3 has 14 residues. Germline V lookup: CDR1 SGHTA, CDR2 FQGTGA. J was trimmed by 4 bases and V by 5 bases; bases with no gene match: 0. CDR3 DNA sequence: TGTGCCAGCAGCCTAGCGGGAGGGTACAATGAGCAGTTCTTC. The encoded protein is CASSLAGGYNEQFF.

The chain joins TRBV6-6 to TRBJ1-1; D is unresolved. V was pared by 8 bases and J by 1 base, with 14 bases between. CDR1 is MNHNY and CDR2 is SVGAGI in the germline V gene (reference sequence). This CDR3 contains 14 residues. CDR3 in DNA: TGTGCCAGCGAAACTTACGGGGAGAACACTGAAGCTTTCTTT. Encoded protein: CASETYGENTEAFF.

The V call is TRBV5-1, the J call TRBJ2-3, with 8 bases that match TRBD2. Trimming took 4 bases from V and 0 from J; bases not matched to a gene: 7. Germline CDR1 reads SGHRS; CDR2 reads YFSETQ. This CDR3 has 16 amino acids. The CDR3 DNA follows: TGCGCCAGCAGCCCGGTAGCGGGACTTAGCACAGATACGCAGTATTTT. Translation: CASSPVAGLSTDTQYF.

The chain couples TRBV27 to TRBJ2-7; tentative D call: TRBD1 (6 bases). The CDR3 is 17 residues long. Trimming stripped 1 base from V and 3 bases from J, with 19 bases between. Germline V gene data show CDR1 as MNHEY and CDR2 as SMNVEV (reference sequence). The CDR3 here is CASSLLDREAFGYEQYF. The CDR3 nucleotides read TGTGCCAGCAGTTTATTGGACAGAGAGGCGTTTGGCTACGAGCAGTACTTC.

This rearrangement joins TRBV5-1 to TRBJ2-3; 7 nucleotides match TRBD1. The CDR3 covers 15 residues. Germline CDR1 is SGHRS and CDR2 is YFSETQ. J was trimmed by 5 bases and V by 3 bases; bases with no gene match: 9. CDR3 residues: CASSYPTGSVDTQYF. CDR3 nucleotides: TGCGCCAGCAGCTACCCGACAGGGAGTGTAGATACGCAGTATTTT.